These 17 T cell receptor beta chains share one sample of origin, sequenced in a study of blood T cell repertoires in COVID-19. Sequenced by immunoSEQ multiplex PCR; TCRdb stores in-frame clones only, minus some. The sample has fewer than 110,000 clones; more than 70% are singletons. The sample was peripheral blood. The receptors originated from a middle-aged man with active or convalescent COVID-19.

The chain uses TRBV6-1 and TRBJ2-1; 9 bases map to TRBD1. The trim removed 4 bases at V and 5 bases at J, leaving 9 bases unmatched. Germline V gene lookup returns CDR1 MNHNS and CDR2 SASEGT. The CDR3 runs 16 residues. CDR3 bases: TGTGCCAGCAGTGGGACAGGGGTTTGGTTGGACAATGAGCAGTTCTTC. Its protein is CASSGTGVWLDNEQFF.

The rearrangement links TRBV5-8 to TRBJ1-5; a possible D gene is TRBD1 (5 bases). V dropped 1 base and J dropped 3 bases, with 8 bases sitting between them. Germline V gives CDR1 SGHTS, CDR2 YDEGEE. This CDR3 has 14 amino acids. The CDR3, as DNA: TGTGCCAGCAGCTTGTCAGGGAACAATCAGCCCCAGCATTTT. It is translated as CASSLSGNNQPQHF.

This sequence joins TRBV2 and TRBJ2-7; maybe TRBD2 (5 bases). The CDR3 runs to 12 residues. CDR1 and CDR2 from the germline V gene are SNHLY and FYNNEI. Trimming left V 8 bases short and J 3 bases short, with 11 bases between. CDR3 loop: CASFKRDYEQYF. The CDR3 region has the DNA TGTGCCAGCTTCAAGAGGGACTACGAGCAGTACTTC.

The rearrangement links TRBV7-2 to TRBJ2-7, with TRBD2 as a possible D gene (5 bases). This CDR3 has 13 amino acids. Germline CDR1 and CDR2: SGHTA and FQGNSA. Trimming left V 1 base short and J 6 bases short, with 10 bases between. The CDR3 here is CASSLDGNGEQYF. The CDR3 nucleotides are TGTGCCAGCAGCTTAGACGGGAACGGCGAGCAGTACTTC.

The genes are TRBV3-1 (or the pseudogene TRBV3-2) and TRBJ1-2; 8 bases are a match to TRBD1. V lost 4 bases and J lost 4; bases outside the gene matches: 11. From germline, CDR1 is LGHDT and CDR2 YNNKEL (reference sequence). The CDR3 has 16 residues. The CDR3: CASSLGRAGGFYGYTF. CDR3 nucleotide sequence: TGTGCCAGCAGCCTTGGACGAGCAGGGGGCTTCTATGGCTACACCTTC.

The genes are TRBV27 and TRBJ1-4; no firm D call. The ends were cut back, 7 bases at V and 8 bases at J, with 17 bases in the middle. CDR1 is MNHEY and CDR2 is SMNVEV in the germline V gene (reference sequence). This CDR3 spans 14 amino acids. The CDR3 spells CASTAGSSMEKLFF. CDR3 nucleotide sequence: TGTGCCAGCACTGCCGGTAGCTCGATGGAAAAACTGTTTTTT.

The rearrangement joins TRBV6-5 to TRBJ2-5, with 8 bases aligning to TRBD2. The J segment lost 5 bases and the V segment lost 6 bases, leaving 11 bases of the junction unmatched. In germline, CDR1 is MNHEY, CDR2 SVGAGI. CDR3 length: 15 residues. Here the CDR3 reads CASRSRLAIDETQYF. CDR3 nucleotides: TGTGCCAGCAGGTCCAGACTAGCGATCGACGAGACCCAGTACTTC.

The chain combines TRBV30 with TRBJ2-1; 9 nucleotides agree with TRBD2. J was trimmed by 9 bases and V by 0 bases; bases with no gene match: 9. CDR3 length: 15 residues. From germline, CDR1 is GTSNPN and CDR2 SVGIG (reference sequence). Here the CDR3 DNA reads TGTGCCTGGAGTGTACTAGGTAGCGGGAGACGTGAGCAGTTCTTC. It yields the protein CAWSVLGSGRREQFF.

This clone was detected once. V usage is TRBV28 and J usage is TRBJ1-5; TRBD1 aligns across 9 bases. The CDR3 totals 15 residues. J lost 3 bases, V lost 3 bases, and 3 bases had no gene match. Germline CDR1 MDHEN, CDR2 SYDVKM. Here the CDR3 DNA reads TGTGCCAGCAGTTTTGGGACAGGGAACAATCAGCCCCAGCATTTT. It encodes CASSFGTGNNQPQHF.

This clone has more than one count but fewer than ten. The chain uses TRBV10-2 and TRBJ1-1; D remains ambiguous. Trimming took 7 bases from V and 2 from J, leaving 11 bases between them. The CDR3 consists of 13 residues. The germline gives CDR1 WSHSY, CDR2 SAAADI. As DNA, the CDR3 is TGCGCCAGCACCGAGCAGGCTAACACTGAAGCTTTCTTT. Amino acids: CASTEQANTEAFF.

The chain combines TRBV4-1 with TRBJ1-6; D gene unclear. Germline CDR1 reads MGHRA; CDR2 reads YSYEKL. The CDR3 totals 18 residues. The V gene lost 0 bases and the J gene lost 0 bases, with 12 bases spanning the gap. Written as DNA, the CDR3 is TGCGCCAGCAGCCAAGATATAGCGGTTAACTCCTATAATTCACCCCTCCACTTT. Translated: CASSQDIAVNSYNSPLHF.

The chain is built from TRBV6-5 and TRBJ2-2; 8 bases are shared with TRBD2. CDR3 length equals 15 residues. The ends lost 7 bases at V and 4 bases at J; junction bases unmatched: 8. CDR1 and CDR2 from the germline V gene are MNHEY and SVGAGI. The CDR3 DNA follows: TGTGCCAGCATGGATCACAGCGGGAGCACCGGGGAGCTGTTTTTT. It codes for CASMDHSGSTGELFF.

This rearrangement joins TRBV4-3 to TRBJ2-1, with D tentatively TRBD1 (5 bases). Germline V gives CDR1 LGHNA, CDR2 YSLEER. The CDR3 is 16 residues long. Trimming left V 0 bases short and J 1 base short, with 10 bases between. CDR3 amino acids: CASSQDTAGSYNEQFF. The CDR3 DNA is TGCGCCAGCAGCCAAGATACGGCAGGGTCCTACAATGAGCAGTTCTTC.

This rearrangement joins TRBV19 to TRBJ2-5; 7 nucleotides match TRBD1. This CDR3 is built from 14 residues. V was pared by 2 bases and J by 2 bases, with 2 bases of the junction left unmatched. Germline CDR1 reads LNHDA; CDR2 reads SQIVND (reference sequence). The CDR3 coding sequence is TGTGCCAGTAGTATACGGGACAGACAAGAGACCCAGTACTTC. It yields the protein CASSIRDRQETQYF.

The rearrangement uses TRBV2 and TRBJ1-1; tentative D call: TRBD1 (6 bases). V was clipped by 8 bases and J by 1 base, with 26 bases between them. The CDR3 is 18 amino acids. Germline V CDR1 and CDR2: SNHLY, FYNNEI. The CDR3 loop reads CASRRVEQGWGENTEAFF. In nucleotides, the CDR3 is TGTGCCAGCCGTCGAGTAGAACAGGGATGGGGTGAGAACACTGAAGCTTTCTTT. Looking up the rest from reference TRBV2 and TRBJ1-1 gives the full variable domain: EPEVTQTPSHQVTQMGQEVILRCVPISNHLYFYWYRQILGQKVEFLVSFYNNEISEKSEIFDDQFSVERPDGSNFTLKIRSTKLEDSAMYFCASRRVEQGWGENTEAFFGQGTRLTVV.

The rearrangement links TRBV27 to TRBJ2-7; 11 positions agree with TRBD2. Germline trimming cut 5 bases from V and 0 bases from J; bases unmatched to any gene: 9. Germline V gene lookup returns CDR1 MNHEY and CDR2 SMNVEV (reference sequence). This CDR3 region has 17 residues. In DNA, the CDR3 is TGTGCCAGCAGTCGTTATCTAGCGGGAGGTTCCTCCTACGAGCAGTACTTC. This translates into CASSRYLAGGSSYEQYF.

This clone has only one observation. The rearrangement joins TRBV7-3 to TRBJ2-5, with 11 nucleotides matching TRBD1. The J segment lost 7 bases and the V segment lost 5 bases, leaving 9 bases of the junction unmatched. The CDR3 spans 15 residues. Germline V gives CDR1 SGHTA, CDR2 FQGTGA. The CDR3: CASSLTGQGAVTQYF. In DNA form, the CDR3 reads TGTGCCAGCAGCCTTACCGGACAGGGGGCAGTGACCCAGTACTTC.